This T cell receptor beta chain is from a study of CD8 T cells in ankylosing spondylitis. Study observations and caveats: A number of the motif variants had already been described in reactive arthritis synovial fluid and blood. As for the disease-linked clones, they showed a CD8+ phenotype and occurred at relatively low frequencies in peripheral blood. The study identified a TCR beta motif of eight highly homologous variants that appeared characteristic of ankylosing spondylitis blood. Clones tied to disease were said to be significantly enriched in matched ankylosing spondylitis synovial fluid.

The CDR3 is 14 residues long. Germline lookup yields CDR1 SGHDN and CDR2 FVKESK. V lost 2 bases, J lost 3 bases, and 2 bases stayed unmatched. Scientists made TCR beta libraries using quantitative 5'-RACE with molecular barcodes. MiXCR, applied by TCRdb to the 5' RACE reads, yields one record per CDR3 protein. The repertoire consists of a few hundred thousand distinct CDR3 sequences, with roughly 15% occurring once and the leading ten covering just over 1%. Points on this clonotype: Its antigen is as yet unknown.

The origin of this receptor is a male donor with ankylosing spondylitis. Sample: blood, either unsorted or a sorted T cell fraction (not recorded which). The chain is built from TRBV14 and TRBJ2-3; 7 bases fit TRBD1. CDR3 DNA sequence: TGTGCCAGCAGCCAAATGGGACAGACAGATACGCAGTATTTT. This codes for CASSQMGQTDTQYF.